One sample yielded the 2 T cell receptor beta chains listed below, sequenced in a study of human T cells and chemical hapten exposure. TCRdb re-derived calls from the RACE reads in MiXCR, one entry per CDR3 protein. The sample lists more than 95,000 distinct CDR3 sequences, roughly an eighth occurring once. The time point: patch test 1, 2 weeks after DPC sensitization. Stated treatment: therapeutic diphenylcyclopropenone sensitization with weekly scalp DPC. The source material was whole blood, sampled in connection with sensitization to the hapten diphenylcyclopropenone (DPC). The receptors were gathered from a woman between 45 and 65 years old with alopecia areata. Some clones in this sample may be carry-over from other donors' samples.

This clonotype was observed at least ten times. This chain uses TRBV20-1 with TRBJ2-1; 9 nucleotides match TRBD2. With V trimmed by 0 bases and J by 8 bases, 8 bases remained unmatched. The CDR3 consists of 15 residues. Germline lookup yields CDR1 DFQATT and CDR2 SNEGSKA (reference sequence). The CDR3 spells CSARDGGGAWDEQFF. The CDR3 region has the DNA TGCAGTGCTAGAGATGGCGGGGGGGCCTGGGATGAGCAGTTCTTC.

This clonotype was seen ten or more times. The J gene is TRBJ2-3, the V gene TRBV6-2 or TRBV6-3; no reliable D call. Germline V gene sequence: CDR1 MNHEY, CDR2 SVGEGT. The germline V and J ends were trimmed by 1 base and 2 bases, with 10 bases remaining between them. The CDR3 is 15 residues long. The CDR3 region is CASSYFQTLTDTQYF. The CDR3 coding sequence is TGTGCCAGCAGTTACTTTCAGACTCTCACAGATACGCAGTATTTT.